Listed here are 18 T cell receptor beta chains from one sample, sequenced in a study of technical replicates of blood from a handful of donors. TCRdb's copy holds only in-frame clones and misses some; the assay was immunoSEQ multiplex PCR. The sample records tens of thousands of clones, 94% being singletons. Sequencing was carried out using T cells isolated from PBMCs. These receptors all come from a human donor in good health.

This clone was picked up one time. This chain links TRBV11-3 with TRBJ2-7; TRBD1 matches 11 bases. Germline V gives CDR1 SGHNT, CDR2 YENEEA. This CDR3 is built from 15 residues. V trimming: 5 bases; J trimming: 2 bases; junction bases outside the gene matches: 5. The CDR3 nucleotides are TGTGCCAGCAGCCTACCGGGACAGGGGGCCTACGAGCAGTACTTC. This codes for CASSLPGQGAYEQYF.

The chain is built from TRBV6-6 and TRBJ2-7; 13 bases are shared with TRBD2. This CDR3 is 16 amino acids long. V lost 0 bases to trimming and J lost 2 bases; unmatched junction nucleotides: 1. CDR1 and CDR2 from the germline V gene are MNHNY and SVGAGI (reference sequence). The CDR3, as DNA: TGTGCCAGCAGTTACTCGACTAGCGGGAGGACCTACGAGCAGTACTTC. It codes for CASSYSTSGRTYEQYF.

The J gene is TRBJ2-7, the V gene TRBV5-1, with 10 bases that match TRBD2. Germline CDR1 reads SGHRS; CDR2 reads YFSETQ. This CDR3 contains 17 residues. J lost 0 bases, V lost 0 bases, and 6 bases had no gene match. The DNA for the CDR3 is TGCGCCAGCAGCTTGGCTAGCGGGGGCCGCTACTCCTACGAGCAGTACTTC. Amino acid sequence: CASSLASGGRYSYEQYF. The entire variable domain, with the rest obtained from reference TRBV5-1 and TRBJ2-7, is as follows: KAGVTQTPRYLIKTRGQQVTLSCSPISGHRSVSWYQQTPGQGLQFLFEYFSETQRNKGNFPGRFSGRQFSNSRSEMNVSTLELGDSALYLCASSLASGGRYSYEQYFGPGTRLTVT.

The chain employs TRBV27 and TRBJ1-2; D not resolved. Germline CDR1 reads MNHEY; CDR2 reads SMNVEV (reference sequence). Trimming took off 7 bases at V and 8 bases at J, with 17 bases between the two ends. This CDR3 is built from 13 residues. CDR3 DNA: TGTGCCAGCACCCAATCCCCTATGAGGGGCTACACCTTC. Its protein product is CASTQSPMRGYTF.

The chain links TRBV2 to TRBJ2-1; TRBD1 agrees at 11 bases. This CDR3 has 17 amino acids. Germline V lookup: CDR1 SNHLY, CDR2 FYNNEI. V shed 6 bases, J shed 3 bases, and the junction held 10 bases outside the gene matches. The CDR3 is CASSDPSGTGGYNEQFF. In nucleotides, the CDR3 is TGTGCCAGCAGCGACCCCTCGGGGACAGGGGGCTACAATGAGCAGTTCTTC. The variable domain in full, completed from reference TRBV2 and TRBJ2-1, reads EPEVTQTPSHQVTQMGQEVILRCVPISNHLYFYWYRQILGQKVEFLVSFYNNEISEKSEIFDDQFSVERPDGSNFTLKIRSTKLEDSAMYFCASSDPSGTGGYNEQFFGPGTRLTVL.

This clone was detected only a few times. CDR3 DNA sequence: TGTGCCATCAGGCGGGACAGGGGTGATGGCTACACCTTC. Protein sequence: CAIRRDRGDGYTF. The rearrangement joins TRBV10-3 to TRBJ1-2; 10 bases map to TRBD1. This CDR3 is built from 13 residues. V gave up 6 bases and J gave up 6 bases; unmatched junction bases: 4. The germline gives CDR1 ENHRY, CDR2 SYGVKD.

The chain employs TRBV5-1 and TRBJ2-5, with TRBD2 matching over 10 bases. After removal of 1 base from V and 4 bases from J, the junction contained 7 bases not matched to a gene. CDR3 length: 16 amino acids. The V gene's germline CDR1 is SGHRS and CDR2 YFSETQ. The CDR3 nucleotides are TGCGCCAGCAGCTTGAACCGACTAGCGGGTGGAGAGACCCAGTACTTC. Translated: CASSLNRLAGGETQYF. Combining the CDR3 with reference TRBV5-1 and TRBJ2-5 gives the whole variable domain KAGVTQTPRYLIKTRGQQVTLSCSPISGHRSVSWYQQTPGQGLQFLFEYFSETQRNKGNFPGRFSGRQFSNSRSEMNVSTLELGDSALYLCASSLNRLAGGETQYFGPGTRLLVL.

The chain employs TRBV27 and TRBJ2-4; the D is unclear. CDR3 size: 16 residues. Germline assignment: CDR1 MNHEY and CDR2 SMNVEV (reference sequence). V lost 1 base and J 1 base, leaving 11 bases between the germline ends. CDR3 region: CASSLYSASAKNIQYF. The CDR3 DNA follows: TGTGCCAGCAGTTTATACAGTGCCTCGGCCAAAAACATTCAGTACTTC.

This chain connects TRBV9 to TRBJ2-2; TRBD2 might be the D (7 bases). This CDR3 region has 17 residues. CDR1 SGDLS and CDR2 YYNGEE come from the germline V gene. The V end was cut by 0 bases, the J end by 3 bases, with 15 bases between. This chain's CDR3 is CASSVAGGGGDTGELFF. The CDR3 nucleotides read TGTGCCAGCAGCGTAGCTGGAGGGGGGGGCGACACCGGGGAGCTGTTTTTT.

The chain recombines TRBV29-1 with TRBJ1-1; no clear D. Trimming took 6 bases from V and 4 from J, leaving 6 bases between them. Germline CDR1 reads SQVTM; CDR2 reads ANQGSEA. CDR3 length: 10 residues. The CDR3 loop reads CSVEGTEAFF. CDR3 nucleotide sequence: TGCAGCGTGGAGGGCACTGAAGCTTTCTTT.

The V and J genes are TRBV11-2 and TRBJ2-7; 8 bases fit TRBD1. The V segment lost 3 bases and the J segment 3 bases; nucleotides outside the gene matches: 7. Per germline, CDR1 SGHAT and CDR2 FQNNGV. The CDR3 is 15 residues long. CDR3 DNA sequence: TGTGCCAGCAGCTTTAATGGACAGGGCCTCTACGAGCAGTACTTC. Protein product: CASSFNGQGLYEQYF.

This sequence joins TRBV5-1 and TRBJ2-1, with 8 bases identical to TRBD2. This CDR3 has 16 amino acids. Germline-derived CDR1 and CDR2 are SGHRS and YFSETQ. V shed 5 bases, J shed 4 bases, and the junction held 11 bases outside the gene matches. The CDR3 sequence: CASSYLESGGYNEQFF. CDR3 DNA sequence: TGCGCCAGCAGTTACCTCGAGAGCGGGGGTTACAATGAGCAGTTCTTC.

The CDR3 sequence: CSVEGSLAGSDNEQFF. CDR3 nucleotide sequence: TGCAGCGTTGAAGGGTCCCTAGCGGGGTCTGACAATGAGCAGTTCTTC. The chain joins TRBV29-1 to TRBJ2-1, with 9 bases identical to TRBD2. Germline V lookup: CDR1 SQVTM, CDR2 ANQGSEA. V lost 1 base and J lost 5; bases outside the gene matches: 9. This CDR3 region has 16 residues.

V and J are TRBV20-1 and TRBJ2-3; D gene ambiguous. This CDR3 has 11 residues. Germline CDR1 DFQATT, CDR2 SNEGSKA (reference sequence). Trimming took 6 bases from V and 3 from J, leaving 7 bases between them. CDR3 in amino acids: CSAPRTDTQYF. CDR3 nucleotides: TGCAGTGCGCCGAGGACAGATACGCAGTATTTT.

The J gene is TRBJ1-4, the V gene TRBV7-6; D not resolved. CDR1 is SGHVS and CDR2 is FNYEAQ in the germline V gene. The V and J ends lost 3 bases and 0 bases respectively, with 14 bases between them. The CDR3 has 17 amino acids. Written as DNA, the CDR3 is TGTGCCAGCAGCTTCGTTGGCCCCGGGGCAACTAATGAAAAACTGTTTTTT. As protein: CASSFVGPGATNEKLFF.

This chain joins TRBV7-6 and TRBJ2-3, with 8 bases lining up with TRBD2. The CDR3 runs 15 residues. V lost 5 bases and J lost 2; bases outside the gene matches: 6. Germline V gene lookup returns CDR1 SGHVS and CDR2 FNYEAQ. This CDR3 is CASSQDGLATDTQYF. The CDR3, as DNA: TGTGCCAGCAGCCAGGATGGACTAGCCACAGATACGCAGTATTTT.

The count of this clone is one. J is TRBJ2-3 and V is TRBV5-1, with 7 bases aligning to TRBD1. Per the germline V gene, CDR1 is SGHRS and CDR2 is YFSETQ. With 4 bases clipped from V and 2 bases from J, the junction kept 4 bases outside the gene matches. This CDR3 has 14 residues. Written as DNA, the CDR3 is TGCGCCAGCAGCCTCGGGACAGTCACAGATACGCAGTATTTT. Translating it yields CASSLGTVTDTQYF.

This clone has only a few counts. This chain connects TRBV4-1 to TRBJ2-6, with 12 bases aligning to TRBD2. The V gene end was trimmed by 3 bases and the J gene end by 4 bases; junction bases not matched to a gene: 4. The CDR3 covers 17 residues. CDR1 is MGHRA and CDR2 is YSYEKL in the germline V gene. CDR3 protein: CASSHASGRAGANVLTF. The CDR3 DNA reads TGCGCCAGCAGCCATGCTAGCGGGAGGGCCGGGGCCAACGTCCTGACTTTC.